Following are 17 T cell receptor beta chains from one sample sequenced in a study of blood T cell repertoires in COVID-19 (dated by TCRdb to 2020 to 2021). The protocol used for the library was the immunoSEQ multiplex PCR assay. TCRdb obtained this table from immuneACCESS and retained in-frame rearrangements with V and J assigned. These tables miss some clones; where compared with another copy, unresolved V genes account for less than half of the shortfall, and the remainder is unexplained. Recorded for this sample are about 250,000 clones; approximately 85% of them occurred a single time. In total, the top ten clones hold about 9.1% of the sample. Sequencing input: PBMCs or T cells enriched from blood (not recorded which). Receptor source: a woman between 45 and 60 years old with acute COVID-19.

This rearrangement joins TRBV7-3 to TRBJ2-5; 8 bases match TRBD1. The V gene end was trimmed by 5 bases and the J gene end by 1 base; junction bases not matched to a gene: 6. Germline CDR1 SGHTA, CDR2 FQGTGA. CDR3 length: 15 residues. Here the CDR3 reads CASSPTGQAQETQYF. The CDR3 DNA sequence: TGTGCCAGCAGCCCCACGGGACAGGCCCAAGAGACCCAGTACTTC.

This clone appeared many times. Distinct nucleotide sequences in the sample also encode this CDR3. This chain joins TRBV19 and TRBJ1-1, with 8 nucleotides matching TRBD1. V shed 3 bases and J 1 base; nucleotides not matched to a gene: 1. CDR3 size: 14 residues. Germline V gives CDR1 LNHDA, CDR2 SQIVND (reference sequence). The CDR3 DNA sequence: TGTGCCAGTAGTATCCAGGGGGCGAACACTGAAGCTTTCTTT. Translated: CASSIQGANTEAFF.

The V gene is TRBV5-1, the J gene TRBJ1-2, with a tentative D call TRBD1 (6 bases). Trimming pared 0 bases from V and 6 bases from J, leaving 12 bases between. The CDR3 runs 14 residues. Germline-derived CDR1 and CDR2 are SGHRS and YFSETQ. DNA of the CDR3: TGCGCCAGCAGCTTGGACTGGGCAGGGGATGGCTACACCTTC. Protein product: CASSLDWAGDGYTF.

This chain uses TRBV29-1 with TRBJ2-3; D possibly corresponds to TRBD2 (5 bases). Germline loops: CDR1 SQVTM, CDR2 ANQGSEA. V shed 4 bases and J shed 8 bases, with 19 bases lying between them. CDR3 size: 14 residues. Here the CDR3 DNA reads TGCAGCGTTGTCCCGGACTGGGTCCTTGGTACGCAGTATTTT. Protein sequence: CSVVPDWVLGTQYF.

The V gene is TRBV18, the J gene TRBJ2-5; 7 bases map to TRBD1. The CDR3 consists of 14 residues. Trimming took 5 bases from V and 1 from J; bases not matched to a gene: 4. Germline CDR1 is KGHSH and CDR2 is LQKENI. DNA for the CDR3: TGTGCCAGCTCATATAGACAGGGCCAAGAGACCCAGTACTTC. Encoded protein: CASSYRQGQETQYF.

The chain joins TRBV3-1 (or the pseudogene TRBV3-2) to TRBJ2-7; tentatively, D is TRBD2 (6 bases). Germline V gives CDR1 LGHDT, CDR2 YNNKEL (reference sequence). V lost 4 bases, J lost 0 bases, and 16 bases lay in between. The CDR3 has 16 residues. CDR3 region: CASSPGLLLSSYEQYF. The CDR3 DNA follows: TGTGCCAGCAGCCCGGGACTCCTATTAAGCTCCTACGAGCAGTACTTC.

The V gene is TRBV5-4, the J gene TRBJ1-1; 8 bases match TRBD1. J lost 6 bases, V lost 4 bases, and 17 bases had no gene match. Germline V gene sequence: CDR1 SGHNT, CDR2 YYREEE (reference sequence). The CDR3 extends over 17 amino acids. The CDR3 loop is CASSPLQGEGARSEAFF. Written as DNA, the CDR3 is TGTGCCAGCAGCCCGCTACAGGGGGAAGGGGCGAGGTCTGAAGCTTTCTTT.

The CDR3 here is CAWDTRSGNTIYF. In nucleotides, the CDR3 is TGTGCCTGGGACACCCGCTCTGGAAACACCATATATTTT. This chain uses TRBV30 with TRBJ1-3; no firm D call. Trimming left V 5 bases short and J 0 bases short, with 8 bases between. The CDR3 consists of 13 residues. Germline V CDR1 and CDR2: GTSNPN, SVGIG (reference sequence).

The chain couples TRBV6-5 to TRBJ1-1; D is ambiguous. Germline V gene data show CDR1 as MNHEY and CDR2 as SVGAGI. This CDR3 is 11 amino acids long. The V and J ends lost 5 bases and 5 bases respectively, with 6 bases between them. The CDR3 is CASSTRTEAFF. The CDR3 DNA reads as TGTGCCAGCAGTACTAGAACTGAAGCTTTCTTT.

This clone was seen at least ten times. The chain combines TRBV7-9 with TRBJ2-5, with TRBD2 as a possible D gene (5 bases). V lost 5 bases to trimming and J lost 2 bases, with 9 bases between them. The CDR3 has 13 amino acids. Germline values: CDR1 SEHNR, CDR2 FQNEAQ (reference sequence). The CDR3: CASSPDFQETQYF. The DNA for the CDR3 is TGTGCCAGCAGCCCGGACTTTCAAGAGACCCAGTACTTC.

The chain recombines TRBV6-2 or TRBV6-3 with TRBJ1-1; D is unclear. The CDR3 is 15 amino acids. Per germline, CDR1 MNHEY and CDR2 SVGEGT. V lost 2 bases and J 0 bases, leaving 10 bases between the germline ends. The CDR3 nucleotides read TGTGCCAGCAGTTACGACCCGGGGATGAACACTGAAGCTTTCTTT. Encoded protein: CASSYDPGMNTEAFF.

This rearrangement joins TRBV7-9 to TRBJ1-4; D unresolved. Germline V gene sequence: CDR1 SEHNR, CDR2 FQNEAQ (reference sequence). Trimming stripped 5 bases from V and 3 bases from J, with 7 bases between. This CDR3 comprises 13 residues. The DNA of the CDR3 is TGTGCCAGCAGCCCCGCGGCTAATGAAAAACTGTTTTTT. Its translation: CASSPAANEKLFF.

The chain combines TRBV19 with TRBJ1-1, with 8 bases lining up with TRBD1. There are 15 residues in the CDR3. Germline V gene data show CDR1 as LNHDA and CDR2 as SQIVND (reference sequence). The junction had 9 bases not matched to a gene; V was cut back by 6 bases and J by 3 bases. The chain's CDR3 is CASRPRTGRDTEAFF. The CDR3 nucleotides are TGTGCCAGTAGACCTAGGACAGGGAGAGACACTGAAGCTTTCTTT.

This clone was seen a single time. The chain couples TRBV19 to TRBJ2-7; weak D call: TRBD1 (6 bases). The CDR3 runs to 14 residues. The V gene's germline CDR1 is LNHDA and CDR2 SQIVND (reference sequence). Trimming took off 5 bases at V and 0 bases at J, with 11 bases between the two ends. CDR3 amino acids: CASSLQGRSYEQYF. The CDR3 DNA is TGTGCCAGTAGTTTACAGGGACGCTCCTACGAGCAGTACTTC.

Concerning this clone itself: Other DNA sequences of this sample code for an identical CDR3. The chain links TRBV6-1 to TRBJ2-7; possibly TRBD2 for D (5 bases). The V end was cut by 2 bases, the J end by 4 bases, with 6 bases between. The CDR3 has 12 residues. Germline values: CDR1 MNHNS, CDR2 SASEGT. CDR3: CASSERGYEQYF. The CDR3 coding sequence is TGTGCCAGCAGTGAACGAGGGTACGAGCAGTACTTC.

This clone came up once. The rearrangement uses TRBV14 and TRBJ2-1; D perhaps matches TRBD1 (5 bases). V was trimmed by 5 bases and J by 4 bases, leaving 12 bases between them. The CDR3 is made up of 14 amino acids. The germline gives CDR1 SGHDN, CDR2 FVKESK. The CDR3 DNA reads as TGTGCCAGCAGCACCCGGACATTTTACAATGAGCAGTTCTTC. It encodes CASSTRTFYNEQFF.

The rearrangement joins TRBV5-1 to TRBJ2-7; 10 nucleotides line up with TRBD2. The CDR3 loop spans 15 amino acids. CDR1 and CDR2 from the germline V gene are SGHRS and YFSETQ. After removal of 0 bases from V and 3 bases from J, the junction contained 3 bases not matched to a gene. Here the CDR3 DNA reads TGCGCCAGCAGCTTGGAGGCTAGCGGGGGCTACGAGCAGTACTTC. Translating gives CASSLEASGGYEQYF.